This T cell receptor beta chain was identified during a study of blood T cell repertoires in COVID-19. At the level of the study: Researchers got acute and convalescent COVID-19 samples from the United States, Italy and Spain.

Sequencing was performed with immunoSEQ multiplex PCR; in TCRdb, only in-frame clones are kept and a portion is missing. The sample lists 45,000 to 65,000 clones, approximately 88% occurring once. This CDR3 region has 14 residues. Germline CDR1 is LGHDT and CDR2 is YNNKEL (reference sequence). Trimming cost V 1 base and J 8 bases; bases outside gene matches: 4. This receptor was taken from a human donor in a cohort sampled during active COVID-19. The sequenced sample consisted of peripheral blood. The rearrangement uses TRBV3-1 (or the pseudogene TRBV3-2) and TRBJ2-1; 8 bases line up with TRBD2. CDR3 loop: CASSQAGGNDEQFF. Written as DNA, the CDR3 is TGTGCCAGCAGCCAAGCGGGGGGGAACGATGAGCAGTTCTTC.